This entry concerns a single T cell receptor (beta chain). What it binds is unknown. Other nucleotide sequences from this sample produce the same CDR3. These data come from a study of shared clonotypes between healthy human individuals. Overall study results and limits: Clonotypes not shared had lower generation probabilities than those common to all four donors.

Only in-frame clones appear in the TCRdb table, and some are missing; sequencing was by immunoSEQ multiplex PCR. This sample has roughly 2.5 million clones, with roughly 92% found just once. This CDR3 contains 16 residues. Germline V lookup: CDR1 KGHSH, CDR2 LQKENI. The trim removed 1 base at V and 2 bases at J, leaving 4 bases unmatched. The chain uses TRBV18 and TRBJ2-1; 8 bases agree with TRBD1. The TCR originated in a man aged 18 to 29 in good health. The specimen sequenced was naive CD4+ T cells sorted from blood. Subset denoted: CD45RA+ positively selected. The CDR3 DNA reads as TGTGCCAGCTCACCACGGGAACAGGGGGCCTACAATGAGCAGTTCTTC. Translating gives CASSPREQGAYNEQFF.